The next 29 T cell receptor beta chains were all read from a single sample in a study of blood T cell repertoires in COVID-19. This table comes from immunoSEQ multiplex PCR, and its TCRdb copy is limited to in-frame clones, with some not included. The profile shows roughly 200,000 clones, about 82% of them singletons. Sequencing was done on a sample of PBMCs or T cells enriched from blood (not recorded which). The source of these receptors is a man in his forties with acute COVID-19.

CDR3 sequence reads: CASSYNRVITDTQYF. The CDR3 DNA follows: TGTGCCAGCAGTTACAACAGGGTAATAACAGATACGCAGTATTTT. The chain couples TRBV6-5 to TRBJ2-3; tentatively, D is TRBD1 (6 bases). Germline CDR1 MNHEY, CDR2 SVGAGI. CDR3 size: 15 residues. V was trimmed by 2 bases and J by 3 bases, leaving 12 bases between them.

This clone was detected only once. For the CDR3, the DNA is TGTGCCAGCAGCCCCTCCGAGGCCCCTATAGGCTACACCTTC. Encoded protein: CASSPSEAPIGYTF. This chain connects TRBV7-9 to TRBJ1-2; D gene uncertain. The V gene lost 5 bases and the J gene lost 8 bases, with 18 bases spanning the gap. CDR3 length: 14 residues. Germline V lookup: CDR1 SEHNR, CDR2 FQNEAQ (reference sequence).

The CDR3: CASSQTSGSNEQFF. In nucleotides, the CDR3 is TGCGCCAGCAGCCAGACTAGCGGGAGTAATGAGCAGTTCTTC. The V and J genes are TRBV5-1 and TRBJ2-1; 12 bases are shared with TRBD2. Looked up from germline, CDR1 is SGHRS and CDR2 is YFSETQ. Trimming removed 4 bases from V and 7 bases from J; junction bases left unmatched: 3. The CDR3 spans 14 residues.

The V and J genes are TRBV12-5 and TRBJ2-1, with 7 positions matching TRBD1. The length of the CDR3 is 16 residues. V dropped 6 bases and J dropped 1; count of bases not matched to a gene: 9. Germline CDR1 is LGHNT and CDR2 is FRNRAP. The CDR3 sequence is CASGAKGAASYNEQFF. The DNA of the CDR3 is TGTGCTAGTGGGGCAAAGGGGGCAGCGTCCTACAATGAGCAGTTCTTC. The whole variable domain, remainder taken from reference TRBV12-5 and TRBJ2-1, is DARVTQTPRHKVTEMGQEVTMRCQPILGHNTVFWYRQTMMQGLELLAYFRNRAPLDDSGMPKDRFSAEMPDATLATLKIQPSEPRDSAVYFCASGAKGAASYNEQFFGPGTRLTVL.

The chain uses TRBV19 and TRBJ1-2, with 7 bases lining up with TRBD1. The CDR3 spans 11 residues. Germline V CDR1 and CDR2: LNHDA, SQIVND (reference sequence). Trimming cost V 5 bases and J 8 bases; bases outside gene matches: 2. The CDR3 loop reads CASSAGGGYTF. CDR3 nucleotides: TGTGCCAGTAGTGCAGGGGGAGGCTACACCTTC.

The chain is built from TRBV19 and TRBJ2-2; the match to TRBD1 covers 9 bases. V lost 6 bases and J lost 4; bases outside the gene matches: 9. The V gene's germline CDR1 is LNHDA and CDR2 SQIVND (reference sequence). This CDR3 region has 16 residues. The CDR3: CASRVGNRGLTGELFF. The CDR3 nucleotides are TGTGCCAGTAGGGTTGGGAACAGGGGGCTCACCGGGGAGCTGTTTTTT.

In its sample, this clone was seen once. This rearrangement joins TRBV24-1 to TRBJ2-1; 12 bases are a match to TRBD2. From germline, CDR1 is KGHDR and CDR2 SFDVKD. The ends lost 4 bases at V and 8 bases at J; junction bases unmatched: 11. The CDR3 runs 17 residues. The chain's CDR3 is CATSERGELAGGDEQFF. CDR3 nucleotides: TGTGCCACCAGTGAACGAGGAGAACTAGCGGGAGGAGATGAGCAGTTCTTC.

The rearrangement links TRBV6-5 to TRBJ2-1; the D gene is possibly TRBD2 (6 bases). The CDR3 is made up of 15 amino acids. Trimming took 7 bases from V and 8 from J, leaving 21 bases between them. In germline, CDR1 is MNHEY, CDR2 SVGAGI. The CDR3 coding sequence is TGTGCCAGCAATCCTGACCTAGCGACTGTCCATGAGCAGTTCTTC. It yields the protein CASNPDLATVHEQFF.

The V and J genes are TRBV7-8 and TRBJ2-3; D call uncertain. The V gene lost 1 base and the J gene lost 6 bases, with 8 bases spanning the gap. CDR3 size: 13 residues. Germline V gene lookup returns CDR1 SGHVS and CDR2 FQNEAQ. The CDR3 sequence: CASSLGRSDTQYF. DNA of the CDR3: TGTGCCAGCAGCTTAGGGAGATCGGATACGCAGTATTTT.

This clone has just a few counts. At one of its ends the junction is not consistent with the germline gene, which may arise from a read error. The chain has TRBV5-1 and TRBJ2-5; D not certain. From germline, CDR1 is SGHRS and CDR2 YFSETQ. The CDR3 spans 13 residues. The CDR3 DNA sequence: TGCGCCAGCAGCTTGGGACCCAACAGTCCCCGTCACTTC. Amino acids: CASSLGPNSPRHF. The whole variable domain, filled in from reference TRBV5-1 and TRBJ2-5, reads KAGVTQTPRYLIKTRGQQVTLSCSPISGHRSVSWYQQTPGQGLQFLFEYFSETQRNKGNFPGRFSGRQFSNSRSEMNVSTLELGDSALYLCASSLGPNSPRHFGPGTRLLVL.

V and J are TRBV7-6 and TRBJ1-6; tentative D call: TRBD1 (6 bases). Germline lookup yields CDR1 SGHVS and CDR2 FNYEAQ. V was clipped by 5 bases and J by 6 bases, with 14 bases between them. The CDR3 contains 15 residues. The DNA of the CDR3 is TGTGCCAGCAGCCCATCGGGGACAACTAATTCACCCCTCCACTTT. As protein: CASSPSGTTNSPLHF.

V gene TRBV19 combines with J gene TRBJ2-7; TRBD1 aligns across 9 bases. Germline loops: CDR1 LNHDA, CDR2 SQIVND (reference sequence). Losses at the gene ends were 4 bases for V and 3 bases for J; bases not matched to a gene: 4. The CDR3 length is 14 residues. DNA for the CDR3: TGTGCCAGTAGTAAGGGACAGGGAAACTACGAGCAGTACTTC. It specifies CASSKGQGNYEQYF. The variable domain in full, completed from reference TRBV19 and TRBJ2-7, reads DGGITQSPKYLFRKEGQNVTLSCEQNLNHDAMYWYRQDPGQGLRLIYYSQIVNDFQKGDIAEGYSVSREKKESFPLTVTSAQKNPTAFYLCASSKGQGNYEQYFGPGTRLTVT.

This clone turned up a few times. This chain connects TRBV6-2 or TRBV6-3 to TRBJ1-1; perhaps TRBD1 as D (5 bases). V shed 2 bases and J shed 5 bases, with 9 bases lying between them. This CDR3 region has 13 residues. Germline V gene sequence: CDR1 MNHEY, CDR2 SVGEGT. The CDR3 loop reads CASSYQGGTEAFF. As DNA, the CDR3 is TGTGCCAGCAGTTACCAGGGTGGGACTGAAGCTTTCTTT.

This rearrangement joins TRBV4-1 to TRBJ2-2; unclear D gene. V shed 3 bases and J shed 4 bases, with 6 bases lying between them. This CDR3 has 13 residues. CDR1 and CDR2 from the germline V gene are MGHRA and YSYEKL. The CDR3 loop reads CASSHISTGELFF. The CDR3 DNA is TGCGCCAGCAGCCATATATCCACCGGGGAGCTGTTTTTT.

The chain joins TRBV11-1 to TRBJ2-7, with D possibly TRBD2 on 6 matching bases. The CDR3 runs to 15 residues. V was shortened by 5 bases and J by 2 bases, with 16 bases between the two germline ends. From germline, CDR1 is SGHAT and CDR2 FQDESV (reference sequence). The CDR3 bases are TGTGCCAGCAGCAAAGGGACTGAAAGCCCCTACGAGCAGTACTTC. Translating it yields CASSKGTESPYEQYF.

The chain uses TRBV5-1 and TRBJ1-4, with 8 bases fitting TRBD1. With 4 bases clipped from V and 4 bases from J, the junction kept 6 bases outside the gene matches. The CDR3 is 15 amino acids. CDR1 is SGHRS and CDR2 is YFSETQ in the germline V gene. CDR3 sequence reads: CASSPQGVDNEKLFF. The CDR3 DNA reads TGCGCCAGCAGCCCACAGGGGGTAGATAATGAAAAACTGTTTTTT.

For the CDR3, the DNA is TGTGCCAGCAGCTTAGGACGGGAGGGTCTAGGGTACGAGCAGTACTTC. Its protein product is CASSLGREGLGYEQYF. This chain connects TRBV7-3 to TRBJ2-7; the match to TRBD2 covers 8 bases. Trimming removed 2 bases from V and 4 bases from J; junction bases left unmatched: 10. Germline CDR1 reads SGHTA; CDR2 reads FQGTGA. This CDR3 has 16 residues.

The DNA for the CDR3 is TGCAGCGTTGAGACGGGCGGGAGAGCTTTCTTT. Amino acid sequence: CSVETGGRAFF. The genes are TRBV29-1 and TRBJ1-1, with D hard to call. Looked up from germline, CDR1 is SQVTM and CDR2 is ANQGSEA. CDR3 size: 11 residues. The V and J ends lost 3 bases and 10 bases respectively, with 12 bases between them. The full variable domain, rest sourced from reference TRBV29-1 and TRBJ1-1, is SAVISQKPSRDICQRGTSLTIQCQVDSQVTMMFWYRQQPGQSLTLIATANQGSEATYESGFVIDKFPISRPNLTFSTLTVSNMSPEDSSIYLCSVETGGRAFFGQGTRLTVV.

The chain uses TRBV9 and TRBJ2-1, with TRBD2 matching 7 bases. The CDR3 has 15 residues. The trim removed 0 bases at V and 9 bases at J, leaving 9 bases unmatched. Germline V gene data show CDR1 as SGDLS and CDR2 as YYNGEE. The CDR3 nucleotides read TGTGCCAGCAGCGTAGGGGGGAGGGCCCATGGTGAGCAGTTCTTC. This gives the protein CASSVGGRAHGEQFF.

The chain has TRBV7-3 and TRBJ1-2, with D perhaps matching TRBD1 (6 bases). Per germline, CDR1 SGHTA and CDR2 FQGTGA. This CDR3 is built from 13 residues. The V gene lost 4 bases and the J gene lost 4 bases, with 10 bases spanning the gap. The CDR3 nucleotides read TGTGCCAGCAGCTCGTCGACAGGCTATGGCTACACCTTC. It encodes CASSSSTGYGYTF. The full variable domain, with the rest looked up from reference TRBV7-3 and TRBJ1-2, is GAGVSQTPSNKVTEKGKYVELRCDPISGHTALYWYRQSLGQGPEFLIYFQGTGAADDSGLPNDRFFAVRPEGSVSTLKIQRTERGDSAVYLCASSSSTGYGYTFGSGTRLTVV.

This chain uses TRBV15 with TRBJ1-4; possible D gene TRBD1, 5 bases. CDR3 length equals 16 residues. In germline, CDR1 is LNHNV, CDR2 YYDKDF (reference sequence). V gave up 0 bases and J gave up 7 bases, with 15 bases separating them. The CDR3 reads CATSRDSLGQGEKLFF. As DNA, the CDR3 is TGTGCCACCAGCAGAGATAGTTTGGGGCAAGGTGAAAAACTGTTTTTT.

The chain is built from TRBV5-1 and TRBJ2-1; D gene unclear. From germline, CDR1 is SGHRS and CDR2 YFSETQ. The V end lost 1 base, the J end lost 0 bases, and 8 bases lay between the germline ends. The CDR3 length is 15 residues. CDR3 in amino acids: CASSLTESSYNEQFF. CDR3 sequence (DNA): TGCGCCAGCAGCTTGACAGAAAGCTCCTACAATGAGCAGTTCTTC.

The chain joins TRBV28 to TRBJ2-7; TRBD1 aligns across 9 bases. V was pared by 4 bases and J by 5 bases, with 12 bases of the junction left unmatched. Germline V gene data show CDR1 as MDHEN and CDR2 as SYDVKM. The CDR3 contains 16 residues. CDR3 region: CASSSNLGTGNDEQYF. CDR3 nucleotides: TGTGCCAGCAGTTCAAATCTGGGGACAGGGAATGACGAGCAGTACTTC.

V and J are TRBV11-3 and TRBJ2-3; the D is unclear. Per the germline V gene, CDR1 is SGHNT and CDR2 is YENEEA. This CDR3 region has 12 residues. Trimming took 2 bases from V and 4 from J, leaving 4 bases between them. The CDR3 coding sequence is TGTGCCAGCAGCTTAAGCCCAGATACGCAGTATTTT. This codes for CASSLSPDTQYF.

J is TRBJ1-1 and V is TRBV2; TRBD1 matches at 12 bases. Germline V gene sequence: CDR1 SNHLY, CDR2 FYNNEI. This CDR3 region has 16 residues. The J segment lost 7 bases and the V segment lost 7 bases, leaving 13 bases of the junction unmatched. CDR3 protein: CASMRDRGRRGGEAFF. CDR3 DNA sequence: TGTGCCAGCATGAGGGACAGGGGGCGCCGTGGGGGTGAAGCTTTCTTT.

The V call is TRBV18, the J call TRBJ2-7; 7 bases are a match to TRBD1. After removal of 8 bases from V and 3 bases from J, the junction contained 7 bases not matched to a gene. Germline lookup yields CDR1 KGHSH and CDR2 LQKENI. The CDR3 is made up of 13 amino acids. The CDR3 nucleotides are TGTGCCAGCGCGGTAGGGGGCCTCTACGAGCAGTACTTC. Translated, it gives CASAVGGLYEQYF.

V and J are TRBV28 and TRBJ1-5; unclear D gene. The germline CDR1 and CDR2 sequences are MDHEN and SYDVKM. The length of the CDR3 is 14 residues. The germline V and J ends were trimmed by 5 bases and 0 bases, with 8 bases remaining between them. CDR3 sequence (DNA): TGTGCCAGCAGTACGCCAGGTAGCAATCAGCCCCAGCATTTT. Its protein is CASSTPGSNQPQHF.

The chain carries TRBV7-9 and TRBJ2-3, with 9 bases matching TRBD2. The germline V gene has CDR1 SEHNR and CDR2 FQNEAQ (reference sequence). The CDR3 length is 16 residues. Trimming at V came to 2 bases and at J to 4 bases, leaving 7 bases not matched to a gene. The CDR3, as DNA: TGTGCCAGCAGCTTACCGCGGGAGGGCCCGGCAGATACGCAGTATTTT. Translation gives CASSLPREGPADTQYF. The full variable domain, with the rest looked up from reference TRBV7-9 and TRBJ2-3, is DTGVSQNPRHKITKRGQNVTFRCDPISEHNRLYWYRQTLGQGPEFLTYFQNEAQLEKSRLLSDRFSAERPKGSFSTLEIQRTEQGDSAMYLCASSLPREGPADTQYFGPGTRLTVL.

This chain joins TRBV27 and TRBJ2-5; D gene unclear. The CDR3 runs 13 residues. V was pared by 1 base and J by 5 bases, with 8 bases between. Germline lookup yields CDR1 MNHEY and CDR2 SMNVEV (reference sequence). The CDR3 here is CASSLYFRETQYF. DNA for the CDR3: TGTGCCAGCAGTTTATATTTCCGGGAGACCCAGTACTTC.